What follows are 10 T cell receptor beta chains derived from one specimen sequenced in a study of vaccination effects on CD4 cells after COVID-19. Here immunoSEQ multiplex PCR was the method, and the copy in TCRdb shows in-frame clones only, minus some. This sample has about 54,000 clones, with roughly 76% found just once. The ViraFEST assay expanded antigen-specific CD4+ T cells with viral peptide pools before sequencing. Following 10 days of culture, CD4+ T cells were isolated. No antigen is known for these receptors. Source: CD4+ T cells from PBMCs cultured with HCoV-229E spike peptides, taken before COVID-19 vaccination. Every receptor here comes from a human donor who received a COVID-19 vaccine.

The chain joins TRBV19 to TRBJ2-3, with 9 bases that match TRBD1. The CDR3 is 15 amino acids. The junction had 9 bases not matched to a gene; V was cut back by 11 bases and J by 0 bases. CDR1 is LNHDA, CDR2 SQIVND, per germline (reference sequence). The CDR3 DNA follows: TGTGCCTCCGGCCCGGGACAGGGTAGCACAGATACGCAGTATTTT. It is translated as CASGPGQGSTDTQYF.

The chain has TRBV7-9 and TRBJ1-2; 9 nucleotides line up with TRBD1. J was trimmed by 6 bases and V by 4 bases; bases with no gene match: 9. The germline gives CDR1 SEHNR, CDR2 FQNEAQ (reference sequence). The CDR3 has 15 amino acids. CDR3 in DNA: TGTGCCAGCAGCTCCCTAGCCGGGACAGGGAATGGCTACACCTTC. It yields the protein CASSSLAGTGNGYTF.

The chain has TRBV6-5 and TRBJ1-4; D gene unclear. Germline CDR1 is MNHEY and CDR2 is SVGAGI. The ends were cut back, 6 bases at V and 4 bases at J, with 9 bases in the middle. The CDR3 length is 13 residues. The CDR3: CASRRLGNEKLFF. CDR3 nucleotide sequence: TGTGCCAGCAGACGGCTTGGTAATGAAAAACTGTTTTTT.

The chain couples TRBV12-3 or TRBV12-4 to TRBJ2-4; perhaps TRBD1 as D (5 bases). This CDR3 comprises 13 residues. V gave up 3 bases and J gave up 7 bases, with 10 bases separating them. The CDR3 DNA reads as TGTGCCAGCAGTTTCAGGGCAGGGAACATTCAGTACTTC. Translation gives CASSFRAGNIQYF.

The chain carries TRBV3-1 (or the pseudogene TRBV3-2) and TRBJ1-2; a possible D gene is TRBD1 (6 bases). The germline V and J ends were trimmed by 4 bases and 2 bases, with 8 bases remaining between them. CDR3 size: 13 residues. The germline V gene encodes CDR1 LGHDT and CDR2 YNNKEL (reference sequence). The CDR3 sequence is CASSPDRNYGYTF. The CDR3, as DNA: TGTGCCAGCAGCCCCGACAGGAACTATGGCTACACCTTC.

The V call is TRBV10-2, the J call TRBJ2-2; D tentatively reads TRBD1 or TRBD2 (5 bases each). V was clipped by 7 bases and J by 6 bases, with 6 bases between them. CDR1 and CDR2 (germline): WSHSY, SAAADI. The CDR3 extends over 11 amino acids. The CDR3 is CASTGPGELFF. CDR3 sequence (DNA): TGCGCCAGCACGGGGCCCGGGGAGCTGTTTTTT.

This clone was recorded once. The chain joins TRBV5-6 to TRBJ2-7; TRBD1 aligns across 8 bases. CDR3 length: 12 amino acids. V trimming: 2 bases; J trimming: 6 bases; junction bases outside the gene matches: 1. Germline loops: CDR1 SGHDT, CDR2 YYEEEE. The CDR3 reads CASSLQGGEQYV. The CDR3 DNA reads TGTGCCAGCAGCTTACAGGGGGGCGAGCAGTACGTC.

This clone was counted only a few times. The genes are TRBV5-1 and TRBJ2-7, with 8 bases identical to TRBD1. The CDR3 has 13 residues. V shed 5 bases and J 6 bases; nucleotides not matched to a gene: 7. Germline CDR1 is SGHRS and CDR2 is YFSETQ. The CDR3 here is CASSLGQGSEQYV. The CDR3 DNA reads as TGCGCCAGCAGTCTAGGACAGGGAAGCGAGCAGTACGTC.

This clone showed up just once. This chain uses TRBV9 with TRBJ1-6, with unresolved D. V shed 1 base and J shed 7 bases, with 9 bases lying between them. Germline V gene lookup returns CDR1 SGDLS and CDR2 YYNGEE. This CDR3 spans 14 amino acids. In nucleotides, the CDR3 is TGTGCCAGCAGCGTAACGTCCGAAAATTCACCCCTCCACTTT. Translated: CASSVTSENSPLHF.

The rearrangement uses TRBV5-5 and TRBJ1-3, with D possibly being TRBD1 (5 bases). V was shortened by 4 bases and J by 2 bases, with 13 bases between the two germline ends. Germline V gene sequence: CDR1 SGHKS, CDR2 YYEKEE (reference sequence). CDR3 size: 15 residues. CDR3 amino acids: CASSPVPGPGNTIYF. The CDR3, as DNA: TGTGCCAGCAGCCCGGTTCCAGGGCCTGGAAACACCATATATTTT.